The T cell receptor beta chain under discussion was sequenced for a study of CD8+ T cells in alopecia areata. Study-wide background: Disease severity was quantified as SALT score of affected scalp area.

Sequencing relied on a cDNA template that was reverse transcribed from extracted RNA. Profiled with immunoSEQ multiplex PCR; TCRdb holds only in-frame clones, not every one. Of about 120,000 clones listed, 50% to 55% are singletons. Treatment reported: oral pan-JAK inhibitor, 5-10 mg twice daily. PBMCs served as the source from which CD4+ and CD8+ T cells were sorted. The CDR3 is 14 residues long. V lost 2 bases and J lost 0, with 9 bases in between. The V gene's germline CDR1 is GTSNPN and CDR2 SVGIG (reference sequence). The count of this clone is one. The same CDR3 arises from other DNA sequences in this sample as well.

V gene TRBV30 combines with J gene TRBJ2-3; D is tentatively TRBD1 or TRBD2 (5 bases each). This receptor was identified in a human donor with alopecia areata. Sample: CD4+ T cells sorted from blood, taken at week 4, from a patient treated with tofacitinib. In DNA, the CDR3 is TGTGCCTGGAGTAGGGGAGTCAGCACAGATACGCAGTATTTT. The encoded protein is CAWSRGVSTDTQYF.